Listed below are T cell receptor beta chains from one sample, sequenced in a study of OX40 agonist ivuxolimab in advanced cancers. Clones were read by immunoSEQ multiplex PCR, and TCRdb kept only the in-frame ones, dropping some. The sample has tens of thousands of clones, approximately 80% seen once. Here the sequenced sample was CD4+ or CD8+ T cells sorted from blood, taken in a trial of the OX40 agonist ivuxolimab. The receptors here all came from an adult with an advanced solid tumor such as melanoma, head and neck, liver or kidney cancer. Each CDR3 is given without its conserved first and last residue. A D gene is named only where the DNA matches it firmly.

V gene: TRBV7-2; D gene: TRBD2; J gene: TRBJ2-5; CDR3 protein: ASSSGGGWVETQY
V gene: TRBV2; D gene: TRBD1; J gene: TRBJ1-4; CDR3 protein: ASSLGGQGLNEKLF
V gene: TRBV30; D gene: -; J gene: TRBJ1-5; CDR3 protein: AWSGLIWGPQH
V gene: TRBV5-4; D gene: -; J gene: TRBJ1-5; CDR3 protein: ASSIDRNQPQH
V gene: TRBV19; D gene: -; J gene: TRBJ1-6; CDR3 protein: ASSIGDILNSPLH
V gene: TRBV10-3; D gene: -; J gene: TRBJ2-1; CDR3 protein: AISVGDVALPSYNEQF
V gene: TRBV7-9; D gene: TRBD2; J gene: TRBJ2-7; CDR3 protein: ASSSHSGRASEQY
V gene: TRBV11-1; D gene: TRBD2; J gene: TRBJ2-5; CDR3 protein: ASSPQGGGTQY
V gene: TRBV14; D gene: TRBD2; J gene: TRBJ2-4; CDR3 protein: ASSRYGTSGRAKNIQY
V gene: TRBV10-2; D gene: -; J gene: TRBJ1-1; CDR3 protein: ASRPSGVPEAF
V gene: TRBV6-5; D gene: TRBD2; J gene: TRBJ2-3; CDR3 protein: ASSSGGPKGTQY
V gene: TRBV27; D gene: -; J gene: TRBJ2-5; CDR3 protein: ASSLSTTGETQY
V gene: TRBV7-8; D gene: -; J gene: TRBJ2-4; CDR3 protein: ASSSNAFGSPKNIQY
V gene: TRBV5-1; D gene: TRBD1; J gene: TRBJ1-4; CDR3 protein: ASSWYPGLAGQGSAEKLF
V gene: TRBV28; D gene: -; J gene: TRBJ1-2; CDR3 protein: ASSPVGGSNYGYT
V gene: TRBV7-6; D gene: TRBD1; J gene: TRBJ1-2; CDR3 protein: ASSLGTGDVYGYT
V gene: TRBV19; D gene: TRBD1; J gene: TRBJ2-7; CDR3 protein: ASSLTGASYEQY
V gene: TRBV28; D gene: -; J gene: TRBJ2-2; CDR3 protein: ASMHGELF
V gene: TRBV7-9; D gene: -; J gene: TRBJ2-7; CDR3 protein: ASSLGIAYEQY
V gene: TRBV4-3; D gene: TRBD2; J gene: TRBJ2-7; CDR3 protein: ASSQGSGVVRDEQY
V gene: TRBV14; D gene: -; J gene: TRBJ2-2; CDR3 protein: ASNQVSGELF
V gene: TRBV23-1; D gene: TRBD1; J gene: TRBJ1-1; CDR3 protein: ASSQSGTGLNTEAF
V gene: TRBV9; D gene: -; J gene: TRBJ1-1; CDR3 protein: ASSVGGGRTEAF
V gene: TRBV28; D gene: -; J gene: TRBJ1-1; CDR3 protein: ASSFTASTQNTEAF
V gene: TRBV7-2; D gene: -; J gene: TRBJ2-5; CDR3 protein: ASSPQGTGETQY
V gene: TRBV9; D gene: -; J gene: TRBJ1-5; CDR3 protein: ASSPSGWGDNQPQH
V gene: TRBV5-4; D gene: -; J gene: TRBJ1-1; CDR3 protein: ASSPARGARTEAF
V gene: TRBV6-5; D gene: -; J gene: TRBJ2-3; CDR3 protein: ASSYSPGLTDTQY
V gene: TRBV4-2; D gene: -; J gene: TRBJ1-5; CDR3 protein: ASSQDRGQPQH
V gene: TRBV4-1; D gene: TRBD1; J gene: TRBJ2-5; CDR3 protein: ASSLRPTGGKETQY
V gene: TRBV7-2; D gene: -; J gene: TRBJ2-3; CDR3 protein: ASSLASGPPADTQY
V gene: TRBV6-5; D gene: -; J gene: TRBJ1-2; CDR3 protein: ASSKGQGLGYT
V gene: TRBV28; D gene: -; J gene: TRBJ1-5; CDR3 protein: ASRRSYSNQPQH
V gene: TRBV9; D gene: -; J gene: TRBJ2-6; CDR3 protein: ASSDQTTYLAPSSGANVLT
V gene: TRBV9; D gene: -; J gene: TRBJ1-2; CDR3 protein: ASSVGPDSNYGYT
V gene: TRBV4-3; D gene: -; J gene: TRBJ1-4; CDR3 protein: ASSRALGMGEKLF
V gene: TRBV19; D gene: -; J gene: TRBJ1-5; CDR3 protein: ASNTLSGAFNQPQH
V gene: TRBV11-2; D gene: -; J gene: TRBJ2-5; CDR3 protein: ASSSGHEETQY
V gene: TRBV25-1; D gene: -; J gene: TRBJ1-6; CDR3 protein: ASRTVGDSPLH
V gene: TRBV18; D gene: TRBD1; J gene: TRBJ1-5; CDR3 protein: ASSPGQANQPQH
V gene: TRBV7-2; D gene: TRBD2; J gene: TRBJ2-1; CDR3 protein: ASSLASWASGPSYNEQF
V gene: TRBV27; D gene: -; J gene: TRBJ2-2; CDR3 protein: ASSFKGGQYTGELF
V gene: TRBV18; D gene: -; J gene: TRBJ2-7; CDR3 protein: ASSRTDTYEQY
V gene: TRBV7-2; D gene: -; J gene: TRBJ2-3; CDR3 protein: ASSLSGSSTDTQY
V gene: TRBV6-6; D gene: TRBD2; J gene: TRBJ2-7; CDR3 protein: ASSYYSGGEGYEQY
V gene: TRBV28; D gene: -; J gene: TRBJ1-4; CDR3 protein: ASTGHPEKLF
V gene: TRBV5-1; D gene: -; J gene: TRBJ1-1; CDR3 protein: ASSLASPNTEAF
V gene: TRBV14; D gene: -; J gene: TRBJ1-4; CDR3 protein: ASSQARGRSEKLF
V gene: TRBV5-4; D gene: -; J gene: TRBJ1-6; CDR3 protein: ASSLSGRGNSPLH
V gene: TRBV5-6; D gene: -; J gene: TRBJ1-2; CDR3 protein: ASSLASSYGYT
V gene: TRBV5-1; D gene: -; J gene: TRBJ2-3; CDR3 protein: ASSWGRADTQY
V gene: TRBV5-3; D gene: -; J gene: TRBJ2-1; CDR3 protein: ARIARRSF
V gene: TRBV7-6; D gene: -; J gene: TRBJ2-2; CDR3 protein: ASSGLGWNTGELF
V gene: TRBV28; D gene: -; J gene: TRBJ1-2; CDR3 protein: ASSLDGTYGYT
V gene: TRBV7-8; D gene: TRBD1; J gene: TRBJ1-5; CDR3 protein: ASSTQGGDRRNQPQH
V gene: TRBV6-5; D gene: -; J gene: TRBJ1-2; CDR3 protein: ASSRGTAPYGYT
V gene: TRBV7-2; D gene: -; J gene: TRBJ2-7; CDR3 protein: ASSFAHRREQY
V gene: TRBV7-6; D gene: -; J gene: TRBJ2-2; CDR3 protein: ASSSQPRYSGETTGELF
V gene: TRBV28; D gene: -; J gene: TRBJ1-2; CDR3 protein: ASKQGGYGYT